These 21 T cell receptor beta chains were sequenced from one sample in a study of blood T cell repertoires in COVID-19. Sequenced by immunoSEQ multiplex PCR; TCRdb stores in-frame clones only, minus some. Of about 70,000 clones listed, about nine tenths are singletons. Source material: peripheral blood. The receptors derive from a woman aged 60-75 years with acute or convalescent COVID-19.

This clone was observed a few times. The gene calls are TRBV19 and TRBJ1-5; 8 nucleotides line up with TRBD1. J lost 0 bases, V lost 6 bases, and 10 bases had no gene match. The length of the CDR3 is 17 residues. Germline lookup yields CDR1 LNHDA and CDR2 SQIVND (reference sequence). The CDR3 sequence: CASRGDLGQDSNQPQHF. Written as DNA, the CDR3 is TGTGCCAGTAGGGGTGATCTGGGACAGGATAGCAATCAGCCCCAGCATTTT.

The chain recombines TRBV24-1 with TRBJ2-2; 9 bases line up with TRBD2. The CDR3 sequence is 17 residues long. The V segment lost 3 bases and the J segment 4 bases; nucleotides outside the gene matches: 8. Germline CDR1 and CDR2: KGHDR and SFDVKD. The CDR3 is CATSDTSGRDFTGELFF. CDR3 nucleotides: TGTGCCACCAGTGATACTAGCGGGCGAGACTTCACCGGGGAGCTGTTTTTT.

This sequence joins TRBV5-1 and TRBJ2-3; D might be TRBD2 (5 bases). Germline CDR1 is SGHRS and CDR2 is YFSETQ. The V gene lost 5 bases and the J gene lost 4 bases, with 14 bases spanning the gap. This CDR3 contains 14 residues. CDR3 in amino acids: CASSFGFGADTQYF. The CDR3 nucleotides are TGCGCCAGCAGTTTCGGCTTCGGGGCAGATACGCAGTATTTT.

The table lists this clone with a few counts. The chain recombines TRBV6-5 with TRBJ1-1; TRBD1 matches 10 bases. There are 15 residues in the CDR3. V trimming: 5 bases; J trimming: 3 bases; junction bases outside the gene matches: 6. Germline loops: CDR1 MNHEY, CDR2 SVGAGI. The CDR3 is CASSRTGQGDTEAFF. The DNA of the CDR3 is TGTGCCAGCAGTAGGACCGGACAGGGGGACACTGAAGCTTTCTTT.

CDR3 in DNA: TGTGCCTGGAGTGTACGGGACAGGGGGGCCTCTGGGGCCAACGTCCTGACTTTC. This translates into CAWSVRDRGASGANVLTF. This chain uses TRBV30 with TRBJ2-6; 11 bases are a match to TRBD1. The length of the CDR3 is 18 residues. The V segment lost 0 bases and the J segment 0 bases; nucleotides outside the gene matches: 4. Germline V gene lookup returns CDR1 GTSNPN and CDR2 SVGIG (reference sequence).

The chain combines TRBV20-1 with TRBJ1-1; 7 positions match TRBD1. Germline V CDR1 and CDR2: DFQATT, SNEGSKA (reference sequence). V was pared by 3 bases and J by 11 bases, with 21 bases of the junction left unmatched. CDR3 length: 16 residues. The CDR3 bases are TGCAGTGCTAGTAACGCGGGACAGTGGACAAGTAATGGGGCTTTCTTT. Its protein product is CSASNAGQWTSNGAFF.

The chain employs TRBV5-1 and TRBJ2-5; 10 bases line up with TRBD2. Looked up from germline, CDR1 is SGHRS and CDR2 is YFSETQ. The CDR3 consists of 19 residues. J was trimmed by 5 bases and V by 1 base; bases with no gene match: 17. CDR3 sequence reads: CASSLKGSSGGADRETQYF. The CDR3 coding sequence is TGCGCCAGCAGCTTGAAAGGGTCCAGCGGGGGGGCCGATCGGGAGACCCAGTACTTC.

This clone was picked up a small number of times. The chain couples TRBV6-1 to TRBJ1-1, with 9 positions matching TRBD1. Per germline, CDR1 MNHNS and CDR2 SASEGT. The J segment lost 12 bases and the V segment lost 2 bases, leaving 4 bases of the junction unmatched. The CDR3 extends over 12 amino acids. CDR3 DNA sequence: TGTGCCAGCAGTGAAACAGGGGGCACAACTTTCTTT. The encoded protein is CASSETGGTTFF.

This clone was detected once. The V and J genes are TRBV7-9 and TRBJ1-2; D is possibly TRBD1 (6 bases). With 5 bases removed from V and 4 bases from J, the gap between germline ends came to 20 bases. The germline V gene has CDR1 SEHNR and CDR2 FQNEAQ (reference sequence). The CDR3 contains 16 residues. This CDR3 is CASSERTAPGLYGYTF. The CDR3 region has the DNA TGTGCCAGCAGCGAGAGGACAGCTCCCGGCCTCTATGGCTACACCTTC.

This clone appeared a single time. This chain links TRBV9 with TRBJ2-1; 7 nucleotides align to TRBD1. Germline V gene lookup returns CDR1 SGDLS and CDR2 YYNGEE. The CDR3 totals 16 residues. The junction had 13 bases not matched to a gene; V was cut back by 0 bases and J by 10 bases. CDR3 amino acids: CASSVVGQEQVGEQFF. CDR3 bases: TGTGCCAGCAGCGTAGTTGGACAGGAGCAGGTGGGGGAGCAGTTCTTC.

This sequence joins TRBV9 and TRBJ2-2; possibly TRBD1 for D (5 bases). Trimming cost V 0 bases and J 6 bases, with 9 bases left between them. Germline CDR1 and CDR2: SGDLS and YYNGEE. The CDR3 totals 14 residues. The CDR3 bases are TGTGCCAGCAGCGTAGCTTGGGGCGCCGGGGAGCTGTTTTTT. Protein sequence: CASSVAWGAGELFF. Based on the CDR3 plus reference TRBV9 and TRBJ2-2, the full variable domain is DSGVTQTPKHLITATGQRVTLRCSPRSGDLSVYWYQQSLDQGLQFLIQYYNGEERAKGNILERFSAQQFPDLHSELNLSSLELGDSALYFCASSVAWGAGELFFGEGSRLTVL.

This clone was seen more than once but under ten times. The V call is TRBV5-1, the J call TRBJ2-7; TRBD2 matches 8 bases. Germline assignment: CDR1 SGHRS and CDR2 YFSETQ. CDR3 length equals 15 residues. With 0 bases clipped from V and 2 bases from J, the junction kept 4 bases outside the gene matches. CDR3 bases: TGCGCCAGCAGCTTGGAGACGGGGGGGACCTACGAGCAGTACTTC. Residues: CASSLETGGTYEQYF.

This chain links TRBV9 with TRBJ2-3, with 11 bases lining up with TRBD2. The V gene's germline CDR1 is SGDLS and CDR2 YYNGEE. This CDR3 is built from 19 residues. V shed 3 bases, J shed 5 bases, and the junction held 17 bases outside the gene matches. The CDR3 DNA sequence: TGTGCCAGCAGCGCCCCGGGACTAGCGGTCGGAGCGGTGGTAGATACGCAGTATTTT. Translation: CASSAPGLAVGAVVDTQYF.

The chain is built from TRBV30 and TRBJ1-2; D perhaps matches TRBD1 (5 bases). The V gene lost 1 base and the J gene lost 4 bases, with 10 bases spanning the gap. This CDR3 region has 13 residues. From germline, CDR1 is GTSNPN and CDR2 SVGIG (reference sequence). CDR3 sequence (DNA): TGTGCCTGGAGTGGAGGGGAGGGCTATGGCTACACCTTC. Protein sequence: CAWSGGEGYGYTF.

The chain combines TRBV10-3 with TRBJ2-7; 7 bases are a match to TRBD2. Germline trimming cut 7 bases from V and 3 bases from J; bases unmatched to any gene: 9. The V gene's germline CDR1 is ENHRY and CDR2 SYGVKD. There are 14 residues in the CDR3. CDR3 coding DNA: TGTGCCATCACCCGGGGGGAGGCCAGCTACGAGCAGTACTTC. Protein: CAITRGEASYEQYF.

The chain is built from TRBV7-2 and TRBJ1-2; D is uncertain. The CDR3 runs 14 residues. V was pared by 1 base and J by 3 bases, with 9 bases between. CDR1 is SGHTA and CDR2 is FQGNSA in the germline V gene. The CDR3 DNA reads TGTGCCAGCAGCTTAGGCGCCACCGACTATGGCTACACCTTC. This gives the protein CASSLGATDYGYTF. The entire variable domain, with the rest obtained from reference TRBV7-2 and TRBJ1-2, is as follows: GAGVSQSPSNKVTEKGKDVELRCDPISGHTALYWYRQSLGQGLEFLIYFQGNSAPDKSGLPSDRFSAERTGGSVSTLTIQRTQQEDSAVYLCASSLGATDYGYTFGSGTRLTVV.

V and J are TRBV5-1 and TRBJ2-3; D uncertain. V was pared by 5 bases and J by 0 bases, with 10 bases between. This CDR3 comprises 14 residues. Germline CDR1 reads SGHRS; CDR2 reads YFSETQ. The DNA for the CDR3 is TGCGCCAGCAGTGCCACTCTGAGCACAGATACGCAGTATTTT. This sequence encodes CASSATLSTDTQYF. Looking up the rest from reference TRBV5-1 and TRBJ2-3 gives the full variable domain: KAGVTQTPRYLIKTRGQQVTLSCSPISGHRSVSWYQQTPGQGLQFLFEYFSETQRNKGNFPGRFSGRQFSNSRSEMNVSTLELGDSALYLCASSATLSTDTQYFGPGTRLTVL.

This sequence joins TRBV7-3 and TRBJ2-5; TRBD2 matches at 9 bases. The junction had 7 bases not matched to a gene; V was cut back by 4 bases and J by 4 bases. The CDR3 contains 15 residues. Germline V gene lookup returns CDR1 SGHTA and CDR2 FQGTGA. CDR3 DNA sequence: TGTGCCAGCAGCTCAAGGACAGCGGGAGGAGAGACCCAGTACTTC. Translating gives CASSSRTAGGETQYF.

The chain employs TRBV7-9 and TRBJ1-2; 9 positions match TRBD1. This CDR3 comprises 13 residues. The J segment lost 4 bases and the V segment lost 4 bases, leaving 1 base of the junction unmatched. Germline V gene data show CDR1 as SEHNR and CDR2 as FQNEAQ (reference sequence). CDR3 sequence reads: CASSSTGGYGYTF. The CDR3 nucleotides read TGTGCCAGCAGCTCGACAGGGGGCTATGGCTACACCTTC.

The chain carries TRBV29-1 and TRBJ2-7; D might be TRBD2 (7 bases). Trimming removed 7 bases from V and 6 bases from J, with 22 bases in between. This CDR3 region has 14 residues. Looked up from germline, CDR1 is SQVTM and CDR2 is ANQGSEA. CDR3 DNA: TGCAGCGCCGCCTCTCTGGGGGGGGGCGGCGAGCAGTACTTC. Protein: CSAASLGGGGEQYF.

The gene calls are TRBV29-1 and TRBJ2-2; possible D gene TRBD2, 7 bases. CDR1 and CDR2 from the germline V gene are SQVTM and ANQGSEA. The CDR3 has 14 residues. The ends were cut back, 6 bases at V and 2 bases at J, with 13 bases in the middle. CDR3 coding DNA: TGCAGCGTGACGGGGGGCCTAAACACCGGGGAGCTGTTTTTT. This codes for CSVTGGLNTGELFF.